These 9 T cell receptor beta chains were sequenced from one sample in a study of T cells in Graves' hyperthyroidism and ophthalmopathy. TCR beta CDR3 region amplification was performed from RNA transcripts. First-round RT-PCR targeting the TCR CDR3 was performed with the HTBI primer set. TCRdb passed the multiplex PCR reads through MiXCR, listing each CDR3 protein once. The table records about 200,000 distinct CDR3 sequences, about 15% of them present only once. The specimen sequenced was blood. These receptors were obtained from a woman aged 45-60 years with Graves' hyperthyroidism.

The chain carries TRBV19 and TRBJ2-1; 11 bases align to TRBD2. Germline trimming cut 5 bases from V and 7 bases from J; bases unmatched to any gene: 10. This CDR3 comprises 16 residues. The V gene's germline CDR1 is LNHDA and CDR2 SQIVND (reference sequence). The CDR3 sequence is CASSPPGLAGGNEQFF. CDR3 bases: TGTGCCAGTAGTCCACCGGGGCTAGCGGGAGGAAATGAGCAGTTCTTC.

This clonotype came up many times. The rearrangement uses TRBV20-1 and TRBJ2-3, with D perhaps being TRBD1 or TRBD2 (5 bases each). Deletions cut 4 bases from V and 6 bases from J, with 14 bases between. The germline gives CDR1 DFQATT, CDR2 SNEGSKA (reference sequence). The CDR3 is 13 amino acids. CDR3 nucleotide sequence: TGCAGTGCTAACCGGGACGTTTTGGATACGCAGTATTTT. This translates into CSANRDVLDTQYF.

This clonotype came up many times. CDR3 DNA sequence: TGTGCCAGCAGCTTAGTCGTACAGGGGATTAACTATGGCTACACCTTC. This encodes CASSLVVQGINYGYTF. This chain connects TRBV11-2 to TRBJ1-2, with 7 bases fitting TRBD1. V lost 1 base and J lost 1; bases outside the gene matches: 6. This CDR3 has 16 residues. CDR1 and CDR2 (germline): SGHAT, FQNNGV.

This chain joins TRBV18 and TRBJ2-2, with 8 bases identical to TRBD1. V shed 3 bases and J 4 bases; nucleotides not matched to a gene: 4. The germline V gene encodes CDR1 KGHSH and CDR2 LQKENI. CDR3 size: 15 residues. The CDR3 loop reads CASSPSDRATGELFF. In DNA form, the CDR3 reads TGTGCCAGCTCACCCTCGGACAGGGCCACCGGGGAGCTGTTTTTT.

The chain employs TRBV6-2 or TRBV6-3 and TRBJ2-1; TRBD2 matches at 12 bases. Per the germline V gene, CDR1 is MNHEY and CDR2 is SVGEGT. Losses at the gene ends were 10 bases for V and 0 bases for J; bases not matched to a gene: 7. The CDR3 is 16 residues long. CDR3 DNA: TGTGCCACTGGGCTAGCGGGAGGGAGCTCCTACAATGAGCAGTTCTTC. It is translated as CATGLAGGSSYNEQFF.

This clonotype was seen at least ten times. The gene calls are TRBV11-2 and TRBJ2-1; 9 bases are a match to TRBD2. Germline lookup yields CDR1 SGHAT and CDR2 FQNNGV. The V and J ends lost 2 bases and 4 bases, in that order; junction bases with no gene match: 12. The CDR3 is 18 amino acids. CDR3: CASSLLDSTSGSYNEQFF. CDR3 nucleotides: TGTGCCAGCAGCTTATTGGATTCGACTAGCGGATCTTACAATGAGCAGTTCTTC.

As concerns this clonotype: A much larger clone differs from this one at a single base, so this may be a read error. V is TRBV19 and J is TRBJ2-1; D may be TRBD2 (6 bases). Trimming stripped 7 bases from V and 0 bases from J, with 7 bases between. Per the germline V gene, CDR1 is LNHDA and CDR2 is SQIVND (reference sequence). The CDR3 runs 13 residues. The CDR3 loop reads CASMRDSYNEQFF. As DNA, the CDR3 is TGTGCCAGTATGCGGGACTCCTACAATGAGCAGTTCTTC.

The chain combines TRBV28 with TRBJ2-1; 13 bases line up with TRBD2. Germline CDR1 is MDHEN and CDR2 is SYDVKM. The CDR3 has 14 amino acids. Trimming at V came to 7 bases and at J to 8 bases, leaving 5 bases not matched to a gene. CDR3 amino acids: CASKLAGGPYEQFF. The CDR3 DNA follows: TGTGCCAGCAAACTAGCGGGAGGGCCGTATGAGCAGTTCTTC.

On this clonotype itself: A much larger clone sits a single nucleotide away, making a read error possible. V gene TRBV7-2 combines with J gene TRBJ2-1, with D uncertain. With 5 bases removed from V and 9 bases from J, the gap between germline ends came to 11 bases. CDR1 SGHTA and CDR2 FQGNSA come from the germline V gene. This CDR3 contains 12 residues. The CDR3 DNA is TGTGCCAGCAGCCACACCGGCACTGAGCAGTTCTTC. This sequence encodes CASSHTGTEQFF.